Listed here are 4 T cell receptor beta chains from one sample, sequenced in a study of cytomegalovirus exposure and HLA in healthy donors. Use of 60 Vbeta and 13 Jbeta primers characterized the PCR. The data were produced by immunoSEQ multiplex PCR, yet TCRdb's version contains in-frame clones alone and is incomplete. The sample includes 130,000 or so clones, around 70% of them seen just once. The material sequenced was PBMCs. The source of these receptors is a woman aged 40 to 50 in good health and CMV-seropositive.

V usage is TRBV25-1 and J usage is TRBJ2-7; TRBD1 might be the D (5 bases). V was clipped by 7 bases and J by 6 bases, with 19 bases between them. CDR3 length equals 14 residues. Germline-derived CDR1 and CDR2 are MGHDK and SYGVNS. This chain's CDR3 is CASNSQGQGSEQYF. The CDR3, as DNA: TGTGCCAGCAATAGCCAAGGACAAGGATCCGAGCAGTACTTC.

This chain uses TRBV21-1 with TRBJ1-5; TRBD1 is the table's D call and was not checked against the DNA. TRBV21-1 is a listed pseudogene. The CDR3 runs to 18 residues. CDR3 in amino acids: CASSKKWTGARGNQPQHF. CDR3 sequence (DNA): TGTGCCAGCAGCAAAAAATGGACAGGGGCTAGAGGCAATCAGCCCCAGCATTTT.

The V gene is TRBV7-3, the J gene TRBJ2-7; TRBD1 might be the D (5 bases). V was pared by 2 bases and J by 5 bases, with 16 bases between. Looked up from germline, CDR1 is SGHTA and CDR2 is FQGTGA. CDR3 length: 15 residues. CDR3 region: CASSLRPQGIHEQYF. In DNA form, the CDR3 reads TGTGCCAGCAGCTTACGACCCCAGGGTATCCACGAGCAGTACTTC.

The chain couples TRBV2 to TRBJ2-7; 8 nucleotides align to TRBD1. The CDR3 runs 14 residues. The germline V gene has CDR1 SNHLY and CDR2 FYNNEI. The V and J ends lost 9 bases and 4 bases, in that order; junction bases with no gene match: 11. CDR3 sequence reads: CAREGGQGAYEQYF. The CDR3 nucleotides are TGTGCCAGAGAAGGGGGGCAGGGGGCGTACGAGCAGTACTTC.